This T cell receptor (beta chain) was captured by sequencing in a study of T cells after somatic rescue of genetic block. Assay: immunoSEQ multiplex PCR; the TCRdb copy retains only in-frame clones and omits some. The sample consists of around 15,000 clones, 60% to 75% of them appearing once. Germline lookup yields CDR1 MNHNS and CDR2 SASEGT. The CDR3 loop spans 15 amino acids. Trimming took off 2 bases at V and 4 bases at J, with 11 bases between the two ends. This clone appeared a single time. The sequence derives from a man aged 18 to 35. The sequenced sample consisted of peripheral blood mononuclear cells (PBMCs). The chain links TRBV6-1 to TRBJ1-4; D remains unclear. The CDR3 DNA is TGTGCCAGCAGTGAAATGTGGGTGGGTAATGAAAAACTGTTTTTT. Its protein product is CASSEMWVGNEKLFF.